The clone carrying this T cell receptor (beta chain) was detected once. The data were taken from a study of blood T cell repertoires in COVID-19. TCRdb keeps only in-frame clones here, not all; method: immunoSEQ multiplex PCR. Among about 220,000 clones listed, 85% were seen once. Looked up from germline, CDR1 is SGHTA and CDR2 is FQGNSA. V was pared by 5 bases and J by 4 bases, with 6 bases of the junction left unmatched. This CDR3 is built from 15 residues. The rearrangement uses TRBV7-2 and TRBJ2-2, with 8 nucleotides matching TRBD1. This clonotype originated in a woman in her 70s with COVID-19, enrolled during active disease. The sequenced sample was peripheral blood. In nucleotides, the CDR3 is TGTGCCAGCAGCCCAAGGACAGGGCTCACCGGGGAGCTGTTTTTT. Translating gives CASSPRTGLTGELFF.